The sequence of this TCR beta chain was determined in a study of blood T cell repertoires in COVID-19. The overall study: PBMCs, B-cell-depleted T cells, or T cells were the source of the cDNA or gDNA that made up the material.

Clones were sequenced by immunoSEQ multiplex PCR, and TCRdb holds only the in-frame ones, with some missing. The table has fewer than 400,000 clones, 92% seen once. The germline gives CDR1 LNHDA, CDR2 SQIVND (reference sequence). Trimming took 1 base from V and 2 from J, leaving 11 bases between them. The CDR3 sequence is 15 residues long. The source of this sequence is a woman younger than 45 who had recovered from COVID-19. Sequenced: PBMCs or T cells enriched from blood (not recorded which). The rearrangement joins TRBV19 to TRBJ1-2; no reliable D call. CDR3 region: CASSIGRGANYGYTF. CDR3 bases: TGTGCCAGTAGTATAGGACGGGGTGCGAACTATGGCTACACCTTC.